The 15 T cell receptor beta chains listed next were all sequenced from one sample in a study of cytomegalovirus exposure and HLA in healthy donors. Researchers ran the PCR with 60 Vbeta and 13 Jbeta primers. The assay was immunoSEQ multiplex PCR, and TCRdb's table has in-frame clones only and misses some. The sample has 100,000 or so clones; 83% are singletons. Sequencing was performed on PBMCs. The source of these receptors is a man between 35 and 55 years old in good health and CMV-seronegative.

This sequence joins TRBV27 and TRBJ1-2, with TRBD1 identical over 7 bases. V shed 4 bases and J 4 bases; nucleotides not matched to a gene: 6. This CDR3 has 14 residues. Germline CDR1 reads MNHEY; CDR2 reads SMNVEV (reference sequence). CDR3 sequence reads: CASSSRDSFYGYTF. The CDR3 DNA is TGTGCCAGCAGTTCCCGGGACAGTTTCTATGGCTACACCTTC.

The rearrangement links TRBV6-5 to TRBJ2-1, with 9 bases that match TRBD1. The length of the CDR3 is 15 residues. Germline V lookup: CDR1 MNHEY, CDR2 SVGAGI. Trimming removed 5 bases from V and 7 bases from J; junction bases left unmatched: 9. The CDR3 DNA follows: TGTGCCAGCAGTAGGCCGGGACAGGGTCCTAATGAGCAGTTCTTC. It specifies CASSRPGQGPNEQFF.

J is TRBJ2-7 and V is TRBV5-5; 8 positions agree with TRBD2. Germline values: CDR1 SGHKS, CDR2 YYEKEE (reference sequence). The CDR3 consists of 13 residues. V shed 7 bases and J 3 bases; nucleotides not matched to a gene: 6. This chain's CDR3 is CASRPGGYYEQYF. Written as DNA, the CDR3 is TGTGCCAGCCGCCCGGGGGGGTACTACGAGCAGTACTTC.

The DNA for the CDR3 is TGTGCCAGCAGGGATCGACACCAGCCCCAGCATTTT. Translated: CASRDRHQPQHF. The chain has TRBV2 and TRBJ1-5; D is unclear. The CDR3 covers 12 residues. With 6 bases removed from V and 7 bases from J, the gap between germline ends came to 10 bases. CDR1 SNHLY and CDR2 FYNNEI come from the germline V gene.

V gene TRBV5-1 combines with J gene TRBJ2-3, with 14 bases that match TRBD2. This CDR3 contains 16 residues. V lost 4 bases to trimming and J lost 2 bases; unmatched junction nucleotides: 3. The germline gives CDR1 SGHRS, CDR2 YFSETQ. The CDR3 bases are TGCGCCAGCAGCCCGGGACTAGCGGGGGACACAGATACGCAGTATTTT. Protein sequence: CASSPGLAGDTDTQYF.

This clone was seen just once. The chain uses TRBV5-1 and TRBJ2-3; 10 bases are a match to TRBD2. CDR1 SGHRS and CDR2 YFSETQ come from the germline V gene. This CDR3 contains 15 residues. J was trimmed by 3 bases and V by 4 bases; bases with no gene match: 5. The CDR3 region is CASSRGLAATDTQYF. Here the CDR3 DNA reads TGCGCCAGCAGCCGAGGACTAGCGGCGACAGATACGCAGTATTTT.

The CDR3: CASRERQPTDTQYF. The CDR3 DNA reads as TGTGCCAGCAGGGAGCGGCAGCCCACAGATACGCAGTATTTT. This sequence joins TRBV2 and TRBJ2-3; weak D call: TRBD2 (5 bases). Germline lookup yields CDR1 SNHLY and CDR2 FYNNEI. V lost 6 bases, J lost 2 bases, and 12 bases lay in between. The CDR3 runs 14 residues.

This chain connects TRBV19 to TRBJ1-6, with 9 bases fitting TRBD1. The junction had 21 bases not matched to a gene; V was cut back by 5 bases and J by 7 bases. This CDR3 is built from 20 residues. Germline-derived CDR1 and CDR2 are LNHDA and SQIVND (reference sequence). CDR3: CASSSSGTGTDLVANSPLHF. Here the CDR3 DNA reads TGTGCCAGTAGTTCTTCCGGGACAGGGACGGATCTTGTGGCCAATTCACCCCTCCACTTT.

The chain employs TRBV7-9 and TRBJ1-2, with D maybe TRBD1 (6 bases). Germline-derived CDR1 and CDR2 are SEHNR and FQNEAQ (reference sequence). This CDR3 spans 14 amino acids. Trimming stripped 6 bases from V and 2 bases from J, with 13 bases between. CDR3 amino acids: CASSSGGANYGYTF. CDR3 in DNA: TGTGCCAGCAGTTCCGGGGGGGCAAACTATGGCTACACCTTC.

This clone was found a few times. The V call is TRBV5-4, the J call TRBJ1-1, with 9 bases aligning to TRBD1. This CDR3 spans 14 amino acids. Trimming at V came to 3 bases and at J to 5 bases, leaving 5 bases not matched to a gene. The germline V gene encodes CDR1 SGHNT and CDR2 YYREEE (reference sequence). CDR3 bases: TGTGCCAGCAGCTATGACAGGGGGTTTACTGAAGCTTTCTTT. Its translation is CASSYDRGFTEAFF.

The V and J genes are TRBV14 and TRBJ2-7; the match to TRBD1 covers 9 bases. The CDR3 consists of 15 residues. Per germline, CDR1 SGHDN and CDR2 FVKESK. V was pared by 9 bases and J by 2 bases, with 11 bases of the junction left unmatched. Written as DNA, the CDR3 is TGTGCCAGGTCGACGCTTGGGACAGGGACCTACGAGCAGTACTTC. As protein: CARSTLGTGTYEQYF. Using reference TRBV14 and TRBJ2-7 for the parts outside the CDR3, the full variable domain is EAGVTQFPSHSVIEKGQTVTLRCDPISGHDNLYWYRRVMGKEIKFLLHFVKESKQDESGMPNNRFLAERTGGTYSTLKVQPAELEDSGVYFCARSTLGTGTYEQYFGPGTRLTVT.

The rearrangement joins TRBV23-1 to TRBJ2-1, with TRBD2 identical over 13 bases. TRBV23-1 is labeled an ORF, and its function is uncertain. J was trimmed by 2 bases and V by 3 bases; bases with no gene match: 4. CDR3 length: 17 amino acids. The CDR3 region is CASSHPGTSGTYNEQFF. As DNA, the CDR3 is TGCGCCAGCAGTCACCCCGGGACTAGCGGGACCTACAATGAGCAGTTCTTC.

V and J are TRBV6-6 and TRBJ2-1, with 7 bases aligning to TRBD2. CDR1 and CDR2 from the germline V gene are MNHNY and SVGAGI (reference sequence). Trimming at V came to 4 bases and at J to 7 bases, leaving 4 bases not matched to a gene. The CDR3 loop spans 13 amino acids. CDR3 residues: CASSSLLANEQFF. In DNA form, the CDR3 reads TGTGCCAGCAGTTCCTTACTAGCGAATGAGCAGTTCTTC.

This clone was recorded a few times. V usage is TRBV4-1 and J usage is TRBJ2-7, with 10 nucleotides matching TRBD1. The trim removed 3 bases at V and 2 bases at J, leaving 4 bases unmatched. The CDR3 is made up of 15 amino acids. CDR1 is MGHRA and CDR2 is YSYEKL in the germline V gene. Here the CDR3 DNA reads TGCGCCAGCAGCCACCAGACAGGGGGCGCCTACGAGCAGTACTTC. It translates to CASSHQTGGAYEQYF.

This clone has only a few counts. The V gene is TRBV5-4, the J gene TRBJ2-7, with D perhaps TRBD1 (5 bases). CDR3 length: 16 amino acids. The V end lost 0 bases, the J end lost 2 bases, and 15 bases lay between the germline ends. The germline V gene has CDR1 SGHNT and CDR2 YYREEE (reference sequence). The CDR3 DNA follows: TGTGCCAGCAGCTTGGCCGCGGCAGGGATTACCTACGAGCAGTACTTC. Protein: CASSLAAAGITYEQYF.